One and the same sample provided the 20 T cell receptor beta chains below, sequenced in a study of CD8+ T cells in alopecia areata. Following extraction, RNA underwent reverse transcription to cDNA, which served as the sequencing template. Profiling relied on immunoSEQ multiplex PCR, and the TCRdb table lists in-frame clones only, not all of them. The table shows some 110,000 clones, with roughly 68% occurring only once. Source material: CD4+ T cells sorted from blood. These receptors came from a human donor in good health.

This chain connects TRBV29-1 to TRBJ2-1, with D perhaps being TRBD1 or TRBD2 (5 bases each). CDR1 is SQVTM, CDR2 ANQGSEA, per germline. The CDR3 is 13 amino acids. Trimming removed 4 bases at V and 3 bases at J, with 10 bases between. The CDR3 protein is CSVGDRYYNEQFF. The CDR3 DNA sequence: TGCAGCGTTGGGGACCGCTACTACAATGAGCAGTTCTTC.

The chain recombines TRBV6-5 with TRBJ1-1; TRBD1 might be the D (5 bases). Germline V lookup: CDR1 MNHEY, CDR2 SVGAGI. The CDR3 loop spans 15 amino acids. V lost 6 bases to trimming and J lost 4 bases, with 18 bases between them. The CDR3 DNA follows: TGTGCCAGCAGGCTCAACCTTGGACAAGTCACTGAAGCTTTCTTT. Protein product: CASRLNLGQVTEAFF.

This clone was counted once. The CDR3 region has the DNA TGTGCCAGCGGGCGGGAGGCAGGGAGTAATCAGCCCCAGCATTTT. Residues: CASGREAGSNQPQHF. This rearrangement joins TRBV2 to TRBJ1-5; the D gene is possibly TRBD1 (5 bases). Germline V gene sequence: CDR1 SNHLY, CDR2 FYNNEI. Between the trimmed V and J ends, which lost 8 bases and 4 bases, there was a span of 18 bases. CDR3 length equals 15 residues.

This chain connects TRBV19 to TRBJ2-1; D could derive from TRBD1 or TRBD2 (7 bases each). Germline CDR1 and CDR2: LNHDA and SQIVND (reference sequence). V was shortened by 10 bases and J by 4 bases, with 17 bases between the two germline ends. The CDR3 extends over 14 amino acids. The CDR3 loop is CATNRRGGYNEQFF. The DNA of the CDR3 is TGTGCCACGAACCGCAGGGGGGGTTACAATGAGCAGTTCTTC.

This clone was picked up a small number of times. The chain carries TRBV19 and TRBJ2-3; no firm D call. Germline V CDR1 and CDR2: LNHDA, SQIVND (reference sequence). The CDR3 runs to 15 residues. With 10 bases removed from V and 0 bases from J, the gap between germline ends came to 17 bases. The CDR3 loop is CATSRQQSSTDTQYF. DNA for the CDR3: TGTGCCACCTCTCGCCAGCAGTCTAGCACAGATACGCAGTATTTT.

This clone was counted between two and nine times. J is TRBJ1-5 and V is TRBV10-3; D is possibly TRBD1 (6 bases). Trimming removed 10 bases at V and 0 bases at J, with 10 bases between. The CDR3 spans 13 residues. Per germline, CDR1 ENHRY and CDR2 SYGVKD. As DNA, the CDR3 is TGTGCCAATGGACAGAGTAGCAATCAGCCCCAGCATTTT. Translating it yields CANGQSSNQPQHF.

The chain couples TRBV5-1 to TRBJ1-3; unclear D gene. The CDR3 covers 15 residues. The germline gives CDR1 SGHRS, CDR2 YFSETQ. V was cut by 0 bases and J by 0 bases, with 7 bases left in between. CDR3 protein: CASSLEAGSGNTIYF. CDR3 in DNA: TGCGCCAGCAGCTTGGAGGCAGGCTCTGGAAACACCATATATTTT.

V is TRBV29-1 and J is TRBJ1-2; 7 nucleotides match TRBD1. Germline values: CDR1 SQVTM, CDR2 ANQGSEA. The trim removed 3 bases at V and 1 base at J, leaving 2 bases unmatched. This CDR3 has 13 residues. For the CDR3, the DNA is TGCAGCGTTGAGGACAGGAATAACTATGGCTACACCTTC. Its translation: CSVEDRNNYGYTF.

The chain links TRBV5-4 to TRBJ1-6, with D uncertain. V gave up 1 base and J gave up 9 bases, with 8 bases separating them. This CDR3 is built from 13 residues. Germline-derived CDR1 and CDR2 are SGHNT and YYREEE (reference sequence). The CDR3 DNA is TGTGCCAGCAGCTTGCAGACGGGTTCACCCCTCCACTTT. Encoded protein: CASSLQTGSPLHF.

CDR3 amino acids: CASTHKGLAHNEQFF. CDR3 nucleotide sequence: TGTGCCAGCACCCATAAGGGCCTAGCGCACAATGAGCAGTTCTTC. The chain has TRBV7-6 and TRBJ2-1; TRBD2 might be the D (6 bases). Trimming removed 7 bases from V and 5 bases from J, with 18 bases in between. The CDR3 loop spans 15 amino acids. The germline CDR1 and CDR2 sequences are SGHVS and FNYEAQ.

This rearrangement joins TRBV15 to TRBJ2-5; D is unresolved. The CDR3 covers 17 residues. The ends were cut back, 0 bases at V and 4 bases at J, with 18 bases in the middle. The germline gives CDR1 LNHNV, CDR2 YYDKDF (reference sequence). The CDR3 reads CATSRDRGPNQGETQYF. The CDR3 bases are TGTGCCACCAGCAGAGATCGCGGCCCGAACCAAGGAGAGACCCAGTACTTC.

The CDR3 protein is CATSTGGALGETQYF. For the CDR3, the DNA is TGTGCCACCAGCACAGGGGGGGCGCTCGGAGAGACCCAGTACTTC. The rearrangement uses TRBV15 and TRBJ2-5; D is possibly TRBD1 or TRBD2 (7 bases each). The germline V and J ends were trimmed by 4 bases and 4 bases, with 16 bases remaining between them. Germline values: CDR1 LNHNV, CDR2 YYDKDF (reference sequence). The CDR3 extends over 15 amino acids.

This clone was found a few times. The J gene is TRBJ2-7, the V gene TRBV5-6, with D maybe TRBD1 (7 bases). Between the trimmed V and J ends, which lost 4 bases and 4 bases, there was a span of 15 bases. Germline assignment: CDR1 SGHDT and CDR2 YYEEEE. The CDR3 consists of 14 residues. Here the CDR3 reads CASSRAGGSYEQYF. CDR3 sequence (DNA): TGTGCCAGCAGCAGAGCAGGGGGGTCATACGAGCAGTACTTC.

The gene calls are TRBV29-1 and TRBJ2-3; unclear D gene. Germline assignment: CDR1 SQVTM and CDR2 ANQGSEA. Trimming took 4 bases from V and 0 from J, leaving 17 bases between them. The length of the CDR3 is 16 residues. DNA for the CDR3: TGCAGCGTTGGAGGCCAGAAAGCTCGTAGCACAGATACGCAGTATTTT. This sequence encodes CSVGGQKARSTDTQYF.

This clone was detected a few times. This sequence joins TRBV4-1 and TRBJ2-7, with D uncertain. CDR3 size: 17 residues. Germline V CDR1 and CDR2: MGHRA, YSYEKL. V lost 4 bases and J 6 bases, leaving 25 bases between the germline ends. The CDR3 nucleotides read TGCGCCAGCAGCCCTCTCATAATCCACTCCGCCCTAAGCGAGCAGTACTTC. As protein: CASSPLIIHSALSEQYF.

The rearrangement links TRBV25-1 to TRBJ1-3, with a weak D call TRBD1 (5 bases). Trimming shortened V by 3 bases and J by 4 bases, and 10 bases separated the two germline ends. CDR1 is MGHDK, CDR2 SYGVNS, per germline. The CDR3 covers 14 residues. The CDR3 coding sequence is TGTGCCAGCAGTGATTGGGGGTCAGGAAACACCATATATTTT. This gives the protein CASSDWGSGNTIYF.

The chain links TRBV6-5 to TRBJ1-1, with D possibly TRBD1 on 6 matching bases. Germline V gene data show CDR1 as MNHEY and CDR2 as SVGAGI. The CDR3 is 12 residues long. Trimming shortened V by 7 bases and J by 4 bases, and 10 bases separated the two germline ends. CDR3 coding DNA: TGTGCCAGCAAAAAGGGGGGCACTGAAGCTTTCTTT. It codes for CASKKGGTEAFF.

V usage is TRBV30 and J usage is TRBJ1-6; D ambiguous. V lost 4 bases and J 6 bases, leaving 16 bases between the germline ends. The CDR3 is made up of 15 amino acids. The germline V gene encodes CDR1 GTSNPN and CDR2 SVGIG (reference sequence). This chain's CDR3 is CAWTGTGNVNSPLHF. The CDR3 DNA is TGTGCCTGGACAGGAACTGGGAACGTTAATTCACCCCTCCACTTT. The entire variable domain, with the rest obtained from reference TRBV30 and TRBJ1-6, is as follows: SQTIHQWPATLVQPVGSPLSLECTVEGTSNPNLYWYRQAAGRGLQLLFYSVGIGQISSEVPQNLSASRPQDRQFILSSKKLLLSDSGFYLCAWTGTGNVNSPLHFGNGTRLTVT.

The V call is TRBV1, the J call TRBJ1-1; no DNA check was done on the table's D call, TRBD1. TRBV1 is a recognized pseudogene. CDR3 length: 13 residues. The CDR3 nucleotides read TGCACCAGCAACCGACAGGGGGCTACTGAAGCTTTCTTT. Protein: CTSNRQGATEAFF.

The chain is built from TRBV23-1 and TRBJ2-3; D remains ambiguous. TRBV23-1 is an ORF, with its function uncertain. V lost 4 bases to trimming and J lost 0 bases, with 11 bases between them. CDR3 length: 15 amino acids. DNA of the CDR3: TGCGCCAGCAGTCCTCGTCAAGAAAGCACAGATACGCAGTATTTT. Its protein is CASSPRQESTDTQYF.